Presented here are 21 T cell receptor beta chains from one specimen sequenced in a study of blood T cell repertoires in COVID-19. Using immunoSEQ multiplex PCR, the repertoire was profiled, and TCRdb retains in-frame clones only, with some absent. The sample includes 150,000 to 200,000 clones, 70% to 90% of them seen just once. The specimen was peripheral blood. The receptors were gathered from a man aged 45-65 years with active or convalescent COVID-19.

This clone was seen a handful of times. The chain employs TRBV7-8 and TRBJ2-1, with 13 bases lining up with TRBD2. The V and J ends lost 5 bases and 8 bases, in that order; junction bases with no gene match: 9. The germline CDR1 and CDR2 sequences are SGHVS and FQNEAQ. The CDR3 contains 16 residues. DNA of the CDR3: TGTGCCAGCAGCCTTCGGACTAGCGGGAGTGGTGATGAGCAGTTCTTC. It encodes CASSLRTSGSGDEQFF.

The chain carries TRBV2 and TRBJ1-1, with 7 bases lining up with TRBD1. Germline-derived CDR1 and CDR2 are SNHLY and FYNNEI. Losses at the gene ends were 3 bases for V and 0 bases for J; bases not matched to a gene: 4. The CDR3 runs 15 residues. The CDR3 is CASSDQGVLNTEAFF. DNA of the CDR3: TGTGCCAGCAGTGACCAGGGGGTCTTGAACACTGAAGCTTTCTTT.

V usage is TRBV6-6 and J usage is TRBJ2-7; D is ambiguous. Germline V lookup: CDR1 MNHNY, CDR2 SVGAGI (reference sequence). Trimming stripped 4 bases from V and 6 bases from J, with 7 bases between. There are 11 residues in the CDR3. This chain's CDR3 is CASSSSVEQYF. DNA for the CDR3: TGTGCCAGCAGTTCGAGCGTCGAGCAGTACTTC.

This rearrangement joins TRBV4-2 to TRBJ1-4; D not certain. This CDR3 is built from 14 residues. Germline V CDR1 and CDR2: LGHNA, YNFKEQ. Between the trimmed V and J ends, which lost 3 bases and 7 bases, there was a span of 12 bases. CDR3 nucleotides: TGTGCCAGCAGCCACGGGGAGCGACTTGAAAAACTGTTTTTT. Amino acid sequence: CASSHGERLEKLFF.

The rearrangement joins TRBV29-1 to TRBJ2-3; a possible D gene is TRBD1 (5 bases). This CDR3 comprises 14 residues. CDR1 and CDR2 from the germline V gene are SQVTM and ANQGSEA. V dropped 3 bases and J dropped 5 bases, with 15 bases sitting between them. CDR3 coding DNA: TGCAGCGTTGATTCAGGGCCGGCACGAGATACGCAGTATTTT. Protein sequence: CSVDSGPARDTQYF.

This sequence joins TRBV7-9 and TRBJ1-6, with D maybe TRBD1 (5 bases). CDR1 SEHNR and CDR2 FQNEAQ come from the germline V gene (reference sequence). V was trimmed by 5 bases and J by 7 bases, leaving 9 bases between them. This CDR3 region has 13 residues. CDR3 region: CASSERQNSPLHF. In nucleotides, the CDR3 is TGTGCCAGCAGCGAAAGACAGAATTCACCCCTCCACTTT. The whole variable domain, remainder taken from reference TRBV7-9 and TRBJ1-6, is DTGVSQNPRHKITKRGQNVTFRCDPISEHNRLYWYRQTLGQGPEFLTYFQNEAQLEKSRLLSDRFSAERPKGSFSTLEIQRTEQGDSAMYLCASSERQNSPLHFGNGTRLTVT.

The V gene is TRBV7-8, the J gene TRBJ1-2; 7 positions match TRBD1. With V trimmed by 6 bases and J by 4 bases, 11 bases remained unmatched. Germline CDR1 SGHVS, CDR2 FQNEAQ. This CDR3 spans 15 amino acids. The CDR3 region is CASSLYDRASYGYTF. The CDR3 coding sequence is TGTGCCAGCAGTTTATATGACAGGGCGAGCTATGGCTACACCTTC.

This chain connects TRBV10-3 to TRBJ2-1; D might be TRBD2 (5 bases). Germline V gene data show CDR1 as ENHRY and CDR2 as SYGVKD. Between the trimmed V and J ends, which lost 9 bases and 8 bases, there was a span of 14 bases. The length of the CDR3 is 12 residues. CDR3 residues: CAIAREGHEQFF. CDR3 DNA sequence: TGTGCCATTGCCCGAGAGGGCCATGAGCAGTTCTTC.

The chain links TRBV5-8 to TRBJ2-5; the match to TRBD1 covers 9 bases. This CDR3 is built from 14 residues. The V segment lost 3 bases and the J segment 4 bases; nucleotides outside the gene matches: 4. The V gene's germline CDR1 is SGHTS and CDR2 YDEGEE. The CDR3 region has the DNA TGTGCCAGCAGCTCCTTGGGACAGGGAGAGACCCAGTACTTC. Encoded protein: CASSSLGQGETQYF. The whole variable domain, remainder taken from reference TRBV5-8 and TRBJ2-5, is EAGVTQSPTHLIKTRGQQATLRCSPISGHTSVYWYQQALGLGLQFLLWYDEGEERNRGNFPPRFSGRQFPNYSSELNVNALELEDSALYLCASSSLGQGETQYFGPGTRLLVL.

CDR3: CASSSGTGGFEQYF. CDR3 nucleotide sequence: TGTGCCAGCAGTTCCGGGACAGGGGGCTTCGAGCAGTACTTC. The rearrangement uses TRBV6-5 and TRBJ2-7; the match to TRBD1 covers 12 bases. V was pared by 4 bases and J by 6 bases, with 4 bases of the junction left unmatched. The CDR3 extends over 14 amino acids. Germline V gives CDR1 MNHEY, CDR2 SVGAGI.

The chain employs TRBV19 and TRBJ1-5; D not certain. V lost 7 bases, J lost 6 bases, and 16 bases lay in between. The V gene's germline CDR1 is LNHDA and CDR2 SQIVND (reference sequence). The CDR3 is made up of 14 amino acids. The CDR3 reads CASKNFGAGQPQHF. In DNA form, the CDR3 reads TGTGCCAGTAAAAATTTCGGAGCGGGTCAGCCCCAGCATTTT.

The chain recombines TRBV10-3 with TRBJ1-1; no firm D call. The CDR3 consists of 12 residues. Germline CDR1 is ENHRY and CDR2 is SYGVKD. V was shortened by 8 bases and J by 1 base, with 8 bases between the two germline ends. CDR3 DNA sequence: TGTGCCATCTCGGTTGAGAACACTGAAGCTTTCTTT. Amino acid sequence: CAISVENTEAFF.

CDR3 coding DNA: TGCGCCAGCAGCGAAAGACAGAGTTCACCCCTCCACTTT. The encoded protein is CASSERQSSPLHF. The genes are TRBV5-1 and TRBJ1-6, with TRBD1 as a possible D gene (5 bases). CDR3 length equals 13 residues. V dropped 4 bases and J dropped 9 bases, with 11 bases sitting between them. The germline CDR1 and CDR2 sequences are SGHRS and YFSETQ.

The rearrangement uses TRBV19 and TRBJ2-7, with TRBD2 identical over 7 bases. The CDR3 loop spans 15 amino acids. Trimming removed 7 bases from V and 1 base from J; junction bases left unmatched: 10. The germline V gene encodes CDR1 LNHDA and CDR2 SQIVND (reference sequence). Here the CDR3 DNA reads TGTGCCAGTACGAAGAATGCGGGAGTATCCTACGAGCAGTACTTC. As protein: CASTKNAGVSYEQYF.

This clone has just a few counts. The chain links TRBV7-2 to TRBJ2-7, with D tentatively TRBD2 (7 bases). CDR3 length: 14 residues. Germline CDR1 is SGHTA and CDR2 is FQGNSA. V was clipped by 5 bases and J by 4 bases, with 15 bases between them. The CDR3 nucleotides are TGTGCCAGCAGCCCCTGGGGGGGGCAGTACGAGCAGTACTTC. This codes for CASSPWGGQYEQYF.

The J gene is TRBJ1-1, the V gene TRBV6-6; the match to TRBD1 covers 8 bases. This CDR3 is built from 12 residues. V shed 5 bases, J shed 7 bases, and the junction held 3 bases outside the gene matches. The germline V gene encodes CDR1 MNHNY and CDR2 SVGAGI (reference sequence). CDR3: CASSPGQVEAFF. CDR3 coding DNA: TGTGCCAGCAGTCCGGGACAGGTTGAAGCTTTCTTT.

The chain has TRBV18 and TRBJ2-5; D not certain. This CDR3 comprises 12 residues. V gave up 4 bases and J gave up 2 bases, with 5 bases separating them. CDR1 and CDR2 (germline): KGHSH, LQKENI. CDR3 nucleotide sequence: TGTGCCAGCTCACGGAGACAAGAGACCCAGTACTTC. This gives the protein CASSRRQETQYF.

A few counts support this clone. The V and J genes are TRBV6-5 and TRBJ1-1; the D gene is possibly TRBD1 (6 bases). CDR3 length equals 14 residues. The germline CDR1 and CDR2 sequences are MNHEY and SVGAGI. The V end lost 7 bases, the J end lost 0 bases, and 12 bases lay between the germline ends. The DNA for the CDR3 is TGTGCCAGCAACCCCACAGGGATGAACACTGAAGCTTTCTTT. It encodes CASNPTGMNTEAFF.

The chain has TRBV5-1 and TRBJ1-3; D unresolved. This CDR3 is 15 amino acids long. Germline V gives CDR1 SGHRS, CDR2 YFSETQ. Deletions cut 5 bases from V and 0 bases from J, with 12 bases between. CDR3 sequence: CASRSAELSGNTIYF. For the CDR3, the DNA is TGCGCCAGCAGGAGCGCGGAGCTCTCTGGAAACACCATATATTTT.

J is TRBJ2-7 and V is TRBV13, with D perhaps TRBD2 (5 bases). This CDR3 comprises 13 residues. Per the germline V gene, CDR1 is PRHDT and CDR2 is FYEKMQ (reference sequence). The ends were cut back, 2 bases at V and 2 bases at J, with 7 bases in the middle. CDR3 amino acids: CASSLYGTYEQYF. The CDR3 coding sequence is TGTGCCAGCAGCTTATACGGGACCTACGAGCAGTACTTC.

This rearrangement joins TRBV9 to TRBJ1-4; 8 bases are a match to TRBD1. CDR3 length: 15 amino acids. The junction had 10 bases not matched to a gene; V was cut back by 4 bases and J by 8 bases. Germline values: CDR1 SGDLS, CDR2 YYNGEE. The CDR3: CASSLQGEGIEKLFF. Here the CDR3 DNA reads TGTGCCAGCAGCTTACAGGGGGAAGGGATAGAAAAACTGTTTTTT.